The following is a TCR beta chain sequence with its context. This sample is part of a study of blood T cell repertoires in COVID-19. Study overall: Sample material is recorded as cDNA or gDNA derived from T cells, B-cell-depleted T cells, or PBMCs.

Clones were sequenced by immunoSEQ multiplex PCR, and TCRdb holds only the in-frame ones, with some missing. The sample yields 300,000 to 450,000 clones, approximately 87% seen once. The V end was cut by 5 bases, the J end by 7 bases, with 17 bases between. Germline assignment: CDR1 PRHDT and CDR2 FYEKMQ (reference sequence). The length of the CDR3 is 15 residues. Sequences were obtained from PBMCs or T cells enriched from blood (not recorded which). V gene TRBV13 combines with J gene TRBJ2-2; TRBD2 might be the D (5 bases). This clonotype originated in a man aged 25 to 40 who had recovered from COVID-19. CDR3 in DNA: TGTGCCAGCAGCACCGGCACCCTAGAGGGCGGGGAGCTGTTTTTT. As protein: CASSTGTLEGGELFF.